The text below deals with one T cell receptor (beta chain). Its antigen is still unknown. A single record per CDR3 protein comes from TCRdb applying MiXCR to the 5' RACE reads. The sample lists some 800,000 distinct CDR3 sequences, 12% occurring once. The data were taken from a study of CD8 T cells in ankylosing spondylitis. V was clipped by 8 bases and J by 6 bases, with 23 bases between them. The CDR3 is made up of 17 amino acids. Germline loops: CDR1 MNHNS, CDR2 SASEGT. Overall study results and limits: Disease-linked clones proved CD8+ and comparatively uncommon in peripheral blood. Ankylosing spondylitis blood appeared to carry a characteristic TCR beta motif of roughly eight highly homologous variants.

The sample consisted of blood, either unsorted or a sorted T cell fraction (not recorded which). The source of this sequence is a male donor with ankylosing spondylitis. The chain recombines TRBV6-1 with TRBJ1-6; maybe TRBD1 (6 bases). In nucleotides, the CDR3 is TGTGCCAGCCAATCCACGGGGGGCCTGGGCCTTAATTCACCCCTCCACTTT. It translates to CASQSTGGLGLNSPLHF.